This entry lists 12 T cell receptor beta chains sequenced from one sample in a study of cytomegalovirus exposure and HLA in healthy donors. The PCR employed 60 Vbeta primers together with 13 Jbeta primers. Clones were sequenced by immunoSEQ multiplex PCR, and TCRdb holds only the in-frame ones, with some missing. The top ten clones hold roughly 1.2% of a sample with tens of thousands of clones, 81% of them seen once. Source material: PBMCs. The receptors here all came from a girl aged 2 to 10 in good health and CMV-seropositive.

V gene TRBV6-1 combines with J gene TRBJ2-2; TRBD2 agrees at 7 bases. The J segment lost 2 bases and the V segment lost 7 bases, leaving 4 bases of the junction unmatched. The V gene's germline CDR1 is MNHNS and CDR2 SASEGT. The CDR3 consists of 14 residues. DNA of the CDR3: TGTGCCAGCACTAGCGGAGGCAACACCGGGGAGCTGTTTTTT. Translated, it gives CASTSGGNTGELFF.

The V and J genes are TRBV5-6 and TRBJ2-7; D may be TRBD1 (6 bases). Trimming took off 1 base at V and 1 base at J, with 12 bases between the two ends. The germline gives CDR1 SGHDT, CDR2 YYEEEE. The CDR3 is 15 residues long. CDR3 residues: CASSLWAGVSYEQYF. CDR3 DNA sequence: TGTGCCAGCAGCTTGTGGGCAGGGGTTTCCTACGAGCAGTACTTC.

CDR3 residues: CASSRSGRAGYEQYF. DNA for the CDR3: TGCGCCAGCAGCAGAAGCGGGAGGGCCGGGTACGAGCAGTACTTC. The rearrangement joins TRBV4-3 to TRBJ2-7; TRBD2 matches 10 bases. The V and J ends lost 5 bases and 4 bases, in that order; junction bases with no gene match: 8. The germline V gene encodes CDR1 LGHNA and CDR2 YSLEER. CDR3 length equals 15 residues.

The chain uses TRBV7-9 and TRBJ2-7, with D possibly TRBD2 on 6 matching bases. The CDR3 has 15 residues. The V end lost 3 bases, the J end lost 7 bases, and 19 bases lay between the germline ends. The germline CDR1 and CDR2 sequences are SEHNR and FQNEAQ (reference sequence). CDR3 sequence: CASSFGGTLMEEQYF. CDR3 sequence (DNA): TGTGCCAGCAGCTTTGGCGGGACCCTGATGGAGGAGCAGTACTTC.

Of note for this clone: A read error may produce the germline difference seen at one junction end. V usage is TRBV6-5 and J usage is TRBJ1-5; D unclear. The germline CDR1 and CDR2 sequences are MNHEY and SVGAGI. The CDR3 loop spans 13 amino acids. This CDR3 reads CASSDSGDQPQHF. In DNA, the CDR3 is TGTGCCAGCAGTGACTCCGGAGATCAGCCCCAGCATTTT.

The gene calls are TRBV7-9 and TRBJ1-1, with 8 bases lining up with TRBD1. J lost 6 bases, V lost 2 bases, and 5 bases had no gene match. Germline values: CDR1 SEHNR, CDR2 FQNEAQ (reference sequence). The length of the CDR3 is 14 residues. The CDR3 DNA reads TGTGCCAGCAGCTTATCAGGGGGCCGACCTGAAGCTTTCTTT. It yields the protein CASSLSGGRPEAFF.

The chain has TRBV4-3 and TRBJ2-1, with 13 bases that match TRBD2. The CDR3 totals 17 residues. V lost 1 base to trimming and J lost 7 bases; unmatched junction nucleotides: 7. Germline V gene lookup returns CDR1 LGHNA and CDR2 YSLEER. The DNA of the CDR3 is TGCGCCAGCAGCCAAGGTGGACTAGCGGGAGTTCGGAATGAGCAGTTCTTC. This translates into CASSQGGLAGVRNEQFF.

The count of this clone is one. The chain has TRBV28 and TRBJ1-1, with TRBD1 as a possible D gene (5 bases). The germline V gene encodes CDR1 MDHEN and CDR2 SYDVKM. The CDR3 is made up of 14 amino acids. Trimming took off 6 bases at V and 0 bases at J, with 11 bases between the two ends. This CDR3 is CASRATAMNTEAFF. The CDR3 nucleotides read TGTGCCAGCAGGGCGACAGCCATGAACACTGAAGCTTTCTTT.

This clone has a single count. The V call is TRBV7-9, the J call TRBJ2-2; TRBD1 aligns across 8 bases. Trimming cost V 5 bases and J 6 bases; bases outside gene matches: 8. Germline V gene sequence: CDR1 SEHNR, CDR2 FQNEAQ (reference sequence). The CDR3 length is 15 residues. CDR3 amino acids: CASSRGQGISGELFF. The CDR3 DNA reads as TGTGCCAGCAGCCGAGGACAGGGAATTTCCGGGGAGCTGTTTTTT.

This clone came up once. This chain connects TRBV30 to TRBJ1-2; D is unresolved. There are 13 residues in the CDR3. Trimming took 3 bases from V and 8 from J, leaving 16 bases between them. From germline, CDR1 is GTSNPN and CDR2 SVGIG (reference sequence). The CDR3 bases are TGTGCCTGGAGCCCCCTCCCGGGATACGGCTACACCTTC. It specifies CAWSPLPGYGYTF.

The chain links TRBV9 to TRBJ2-1; D ambiguous. The germline V gene has CDR1 SGDLS and CDR2 YYNGEE. Deletions cut 0 bases from V and 8 bases from J, with 15 bases between. The CDR3 contains 15 residues. The CDR3: CASSVGSTQEYEQFF. CDR3 nucleotides: TGTGCCAGCAGCGTAGGGTCTACCCAAGAGTATGAGCAGTTCTTC.

This clone occurred once. This sequence joins TRBV5-6 and TRBJ2-5; maybe TRBD1 (6 bases). The length of the CDR3 is 14 residues. The V end was cut by 6 bases, the J end by 7 bases, with 19 bases between. Germline lookup yields CDR1 SGHDT and CDR2 YYEEEE. The CDR3 DNA follows: TGTGCCAGCACCTTAAAACAGGGCTACGGGACCCAGTACTTC. Protein: CASTLKQGYGTQYF.